This T cell receptor (beta chain) is from a study of control samples from healthy donors and cancer patients. V was trimmed by 2 bases and J by 1 base, leaving 9 bases between them. This CDR3 is built from 15 residues. Germline V gene lookup returns CDR1 MNHEY and CDR2 SVGAGI. Some clones are missing from TCRdb's copy, which holds only in-frame ones; the method was immunoSEQ multiplex PCR. The top ten hold over 13% of the sample, which has 90,000 or so clones, roughly 90% seen once. V and J are TRBV6-5 and TRBJ1-3; a possible D gene is TRBD1 (5 bases). What was sequenced was blood. The clonotype was recovered from a woman aged 65 to 85 in good health. The CDR3 protein is CASSYDGASGNTIYF. The CDR3, as DNA: TGTGCCAGCAGTTACGACGGGGCGTCTGGAAACACCATATATTTT.